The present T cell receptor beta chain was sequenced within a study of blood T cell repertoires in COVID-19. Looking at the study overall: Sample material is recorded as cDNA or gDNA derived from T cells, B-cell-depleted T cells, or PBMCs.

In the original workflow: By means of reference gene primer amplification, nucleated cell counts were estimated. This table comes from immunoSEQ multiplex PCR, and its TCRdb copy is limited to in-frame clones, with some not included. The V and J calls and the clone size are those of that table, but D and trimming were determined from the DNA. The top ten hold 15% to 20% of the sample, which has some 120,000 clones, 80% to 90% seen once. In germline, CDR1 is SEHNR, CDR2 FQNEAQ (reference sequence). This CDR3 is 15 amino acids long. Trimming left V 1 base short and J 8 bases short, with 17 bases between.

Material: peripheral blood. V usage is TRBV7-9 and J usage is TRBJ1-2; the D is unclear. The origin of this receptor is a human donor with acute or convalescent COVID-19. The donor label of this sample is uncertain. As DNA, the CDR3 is TGTGCCAGCAGCTTAGACGGGGTTGTTGCGGGAGGCTACACCTTC. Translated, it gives CASSLDGVVAGGYTF.